This TCR beta chain comes out of a study of long-term antiretroviral therapy in people with HIV (dated 2022 in TCRdb). For the wider study: Collection of the earliest samples took place about a decade ahead of the 2015 WHO recommendation for immediate ART, at a time when ART was typically delayed until CD4 counts fell. The cohort contributed about 200 cryopreserved PBMC samples from under 35 adults with confirmed HIV infection, collected serially over a mean of approximately 6 years (range 1-12). No cross-contamination during QIAcube processing was seen in test extractions of a monoclonal T-cell line run alongside 33 polyclonal samples. This retrospective serial study examined whether starting ART and sustained HIV suppression were associated with changes in the composition and diversity of the TRB repertoire in peripheral blood. Of the approximately 30 participants with HIV, about a dozen were female. The investigation overall reported the following: Samples dated from the mid-2000s to the late 2010s, and the ART regimens used may be less effective than current ones. ART initiation was associated with a significant increase in TRB diversity, but diversity stayed significantly below transplant donor controls even after long-term ART. Because cell numbers in pre-ART samples were limited, unsorted PBMC were profiled instead of sorted CD4+ and CD8+ T cells. Expanded TRB clones identified before ART initiation dominated the repertoire at all time points, although this dominance fluctuated and declined in many PLHIV after ART. Narrower CDR3 length ranges were observed in HIV repertoires than in controls, and an antigen-experienced repertoire with only a slight naive shift after ART was suggested by the network structure. Inferences about post-ART repertoire changes were limited because no data were available on ART adherence, viral resistance or therapy changes. Since PBMC availability was limited, sequencing covered only the TCR beta chain, with no alpha chain pairing.

The immunoSEQ hsTCRB v3.0 assay was used at survey level resolution to sequence the TRB variable region. TRB sequencing targeted a depth of 40,000-50,000 T-cell genomes per sample. Pooled TRB libraries were sequenced on an Illumina MiSeq with a v3 150-cycle kit. Concerning the study's data processing: Analysis of repertoires was carried out in R inside a reproducible Nextflow workflow spanning QC, data transformation and analysis. Custom analyses were implemented in LymphoSeq2, an R package for AIRR-Seq data exploration. Several samples that produced fewer than 5000 total TRB sequences were removed, so approximately 190 HIV repertoires were analyzed. Of the roughly 180 retained HIV repertoires, 59 were collected before and 129 after ART initiation. Each repertoire was downsampled to 5000 TRB nucleotide sequences, and summary statistics were averaged across 100 downsampling iterations. TRB sequences were retained for analysis only if CDR3 regions of at least seven amino acids were present. A Shannon entropy-derived clonality score and the Gini coefficient were used to measure diversity. In repertoire networks, the top 5000 CDR3 amino acid sequences were linked whenever an edit distance of one separated two sequences. GLIPH2 predicted antigen specificity groups and MHC restriction for TRB CDR3 amino acid sequences. CDR3 amino acid sequences were matched against VDJdb and McPAS-TCR to flag known CMV, EBV, HIV or tissue antigen associations. Pre-ART, post-ART and control groups were compared with Wilcoxon signed-rank tests and Holm-Bonferroni correction. TCRdb took this table from immuneACCESS and kept in-frame rearrangements with V and J called. Such tables lack part of the clones; where checked against another copy, unresolved V genes explain under half of the gap, and the rest is unexplained. V, J and clone size were drawn from that table, and D and trimming were deduced from the DNA. Recorded for this sample are about 43,000 clones; approximately 89% of them occurred a single time. Of the sample, about 5% is held by the ten largest clones.

Details on this clone: The specificity of this receptor is unknown. One end of the junction fails to match germline, which may point to a read error.

Spanning cysteine to phenylalanine, the CDR3 consists of 14 amino acids. Only the CDR3 portion is preserved as DNA: 42 bases, with reading frame beginning at the first base. The germline V gene provides CDR1 SGHTA and CDR2 FQGNSA. To be included, a participant needed at least one PBMC sample from before ART initiation plus at least two post-ART samples. Treatment was received in the United States of America by all participants with HIV. Before DNA extraction, cryopreserved samples of 1-10 million PBMC were thawed and then washed. At the time of the earliest PBMC sample, participants with HIV were aged between about 20 and 55 years. Each participant contributed PBMC samples from 1-4 timepoints before ART initiation and 2-8 timepoints after ART initiation, with a median of 7 samples. Serial HIV viral load, CD4+ T-cell count, ART history and demographic data were obtained for every participant. Genomic DNA was extracted from unsorted PBMC with a Qiagen kit on a QIAcube, processed in batches of 12 samples.

Specimen: unsorted PBMCs, collected 0.1 years before starting antiretroviral therapy. The source of this sequence is a woman between 50 and 59 years old with HIV. The rearrangement combines TRBV7-2 with TRBJ2-7, and 7 bases in between align with TRBD1. The encoded CDR3 is CASSLEPGGYVQYF. The DNA sequence is TGTGCCAGCAGCTTAGAACCAGGGGGTTACGTGCAGTACTTC.